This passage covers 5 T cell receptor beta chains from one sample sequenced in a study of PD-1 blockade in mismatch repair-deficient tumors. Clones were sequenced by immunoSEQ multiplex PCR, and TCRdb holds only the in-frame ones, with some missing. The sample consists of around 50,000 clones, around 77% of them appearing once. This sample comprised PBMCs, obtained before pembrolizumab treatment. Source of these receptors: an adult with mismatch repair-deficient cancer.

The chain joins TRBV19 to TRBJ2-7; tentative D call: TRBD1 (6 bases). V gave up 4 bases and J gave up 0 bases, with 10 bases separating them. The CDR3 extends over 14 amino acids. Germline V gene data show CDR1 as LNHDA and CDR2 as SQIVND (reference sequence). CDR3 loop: CASSTSDSSYEQYF. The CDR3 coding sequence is TGTGCCAGTAGTACCTCGGACAGCTCCTACGAGCAGTACTTC.

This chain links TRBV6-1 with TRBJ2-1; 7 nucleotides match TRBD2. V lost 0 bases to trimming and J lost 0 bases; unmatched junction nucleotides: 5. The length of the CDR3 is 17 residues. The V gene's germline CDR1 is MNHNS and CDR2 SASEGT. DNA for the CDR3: TGTGCCAGCAGTGAAGCAATAGCGGGTTACTCCTACAATGAGCAGTTCTTC. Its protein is CASSEAIAGYSYNEQFF.

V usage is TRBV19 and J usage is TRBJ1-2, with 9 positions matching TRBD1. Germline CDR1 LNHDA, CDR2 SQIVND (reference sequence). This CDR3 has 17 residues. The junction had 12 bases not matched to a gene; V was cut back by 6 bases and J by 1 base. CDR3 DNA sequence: TGTGCCAGTAGCCGCGGACAGGGGACCGGCCTTAACTATGGCTACACCTTC. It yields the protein CASSRGQGTGLNYGYTF.

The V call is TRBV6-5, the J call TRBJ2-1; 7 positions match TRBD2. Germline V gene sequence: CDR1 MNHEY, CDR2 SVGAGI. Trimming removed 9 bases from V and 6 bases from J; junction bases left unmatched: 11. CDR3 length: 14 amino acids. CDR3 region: CASSTGGPPNEQFF. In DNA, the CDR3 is TGTGCCAGTAGTACGGGAGGCCCCCCCAATGAGCAGTTCTTC.

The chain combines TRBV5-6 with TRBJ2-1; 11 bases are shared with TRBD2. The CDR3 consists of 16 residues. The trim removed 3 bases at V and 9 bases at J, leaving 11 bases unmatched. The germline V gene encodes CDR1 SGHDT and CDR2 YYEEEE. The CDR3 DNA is TGTGCCAGCAGCTCAATCCGACTAGCGGGATCGGGTGAGCAGTTCTTC. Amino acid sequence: CASSSIRLAGSGEQFF.